The 26 T cell receptor beta chains listed next were all sequenced from one sample in a study of T cell responses to AZD1222 COVID-19 vaccine. Sequencing used immunoSEQ multiplex PCR; TCRdb keeps in-frame clones, though not all of them. The data contain some 100,000 clones, around 87% of them singletons. The specimen was peripheral blood, collected on day 0 of AZD1222 vaccination. The receptors shown here come from an adult in good health.

The J gene is TRBJ2-7, the V gene TRBV6-5, with TRBD1 matching 9 bases. The V gene's germline CDR1 is MNHEY and CDR2 SVGAGI. The length of the CDR3 is 15 residues. J gave up 6 bases and V 6 bases, and 12 bases lay outside the gene matches. CDR3 sequence: CASSPGQGPVGEQYF. CDR3 DNA sequence: TGTGCCAGCAGCCCCGGACAGGGGCCCGTGGGCGAGCAGTACTTC.

The V and J genes are TRBV20-1 and TRBJ1-1; D is perhaps TRBD1 (6 bases). Germline V gene sequence: CDR1 DFQATT, CDR2 SNEGSKA (reference sequence). V shed 3 bases and J shed 1 base, with 15 bases lying between them. The CDR3 extends over 15 amino acids. CDR3 nucleotide sequence: TGCAGTGCTAGTTTGGCGCAGGGGAAGAACACTGAAGCTTTCTTT. The encoded protein is CSASLAQGKNTEAFF.

This chain joins TRBV19 and TRBJ2-6, with D perhaps matching TRBD2 (5 bases). V shed 3 bases and J shed 2 bases, with 8 bases lying between them. Germline CDR1 is LNHDA and CDR2 is SQIVND (reference sequence). This CDR3 is 15 amino acids long. The CDR3 region has the DNA TGTGCCAGTAGTATCGGGGTAGCTGGGGCCAACGTCCTGACTTTC. Translated, it gives CASSIGVAGANVLTF.

DNA for the CDR3: TGTGCCAGCAGCCAAGATCGTGAAAAACTGTTTTTT. Translated: CASSQDREKLFF. The chain employs TRBV4-2 and TRBJ1-4, with no clear D. Looked up from germline, CDR1 is LGHNA and CDR2 is YNFKEQ. V lost 0 bases, J lost 7 bases, and 3 bases lay in between. The length of the CDR3 is 12 residues.

The chain carries TRBV10-3 and TRBJ1-1; possible D gene TRBD1, 6 bases. Germline CDR1 is ENHRY and CDR2 is SYGVKD. This CDR3 is built from 13 residues. V gave up 7 bases and J gave up 1 base, with 10 bases separating them. CDR3 sequence (DNA): TGTGCCATCAACGGACAGCCGAACACTGAAGCTTTCTTT. This translates into CAINGQPNTEAFF.

This chain links TRBV5-1 with TRBJ1-2, with D possibly being TRBD1 (5 bases). Germline CDR1 and CDR2: SGHRS and YFSETQ. Trimming left V 0 bases short and J 2 bases short, with 11 bases between. The CDR3 totals 15 residues. CDR3 sequence reads: CASSLVAGTNYGYTF. The DNA for the CDR3 is TGCGCCAGCAGCTTGGTGGCAGGGACCAACTATGGCTACACCTTC.

The chain employs TRBV2 and TRBJ2-7; 10 bases are a match to TRBD1. This CDR3 contains 14 residues. Trimming cost V 5 bases and J 5 bases; bases outside gene matches: 6. Germline assignment: CDR1 SNHLY and CDR2 FYNNEI. The CDR3 DNA reads as TGTGCCAGCAGTCGGGACAGGGGAATTGACGAGCAGTACTTC. Encoded protein: CASSRDRGIDEQYF.

The genes are TRBV2 and TRBJ1-3; no reliable D call. V lost 6 bases to trimming and J lost 0 bases, with 6 bases between them. Germline-derived CDR1 and CDR2 are SNHLY and FYNNEI. The CDR3 loop spans 13 amino acids. CDR3: CASRQRSGNTIYF. The CDR3 DNA reads as TGTGCCAGCAGACAGCGCTCTGGAAACACCATATATTTT. The variable domain in full, completed from reference TRBV2 and TRBJ1-3, reads EPEVTQTPSHQVTQMGQEVILRCVPISNHLYFYWYRQILGQKVEFLVSFYNNEISEKSEIFDDQFSVERPDGSNFTLKIRSTKLEDSAMYFCASRQRSGNTIYFGEGSWLTVV.

This chain links TRBV5-8 with TRBJ2-3; 9 bases agree with TRBD1. Trimming removed 1 base from V and 5 bases from J; junction bases left unmatched: 5. Germline V lookup: CDR1 SGHTS, CDR2 YDEGEE. This CDR3 contains 15 residues. CDR3 sequence reads: CASSLKGQGKDTQYF. In DNA, the CDR3 is TGTGCCAGCAGCTTGAAGGGACAGGGAAAAGATACGCAGTATTTT.

This clone was detected once. The chain carries TRBV11-2 and TRBJ1-3, with D unclear. The CDR3 covers 14 residues. CDR1 is SGHAT and CDR2 is FQNNGV in the germline V gene. V dropped 4 bases and J dropped 1 base, with 8 bases sitting between them. The CDR3 loop reads CASSSGYSGNTIYF. The CDR3 DNA follows: TGTGCCAGCAGCTCTGGATATTCTGGAAACACCATATATTTT.

This rearrangement joins TRBV5-4 to TRBJ2-5; tentatively, D is TRBD1 or TRBD2 (6 bases each). This CDR3 is built from 14 residues. Germline CDR1 and CDR2: SGHNT and YYREEE (reference sequence). The ends were cut back, 0 bases at V and 5 bases at J, with 11 bases in the middle. CDR3 DNA: TGTGCCAGCAGCTTGGCGGGGGCCCAGGAGACCCAGTACTTC. Its translation is CASSLAGAQETQYF. The full variable domain, completed using reference TRBV5-4 and TRBJ2-5, is ETGVTQSPTHLIKTRGQQVTLRCSSQSGHNTVSWYQQALGQGPQFIFQYYREEENGRGNFPPRFSGLQFPNYSSELNVNALELDDSALYLCASSLAGAQETQYFGPGTRLLVL.

The rearrangement links TRBV15 to TRBJ2-1; TRBD1 matches at 7 bases. The germline V gene has CDR1 LNHNV and CDR2 YYDKDF (reference sequence). The CDR3 has 15 amino acids. The V and J ends lost 1 base and 3 bases, in that order; junction bases with no gene match: 3. The CDR3 sequence is CATSRAGQNYNEQFF. CDR3 nucleotide sequence: TGTGCCACCAGCAGAGCGGGACAGAACTACAATGAGCAGTTCTTC.

This rearrangement joins TRBV5-4 to TRBJ1-2, with 7 bases that match TRBD1. This CDR3 region has 16 residues. Germline loops: CDR1 SGHNT, CDR2 YYREEE (reference sequence). V lost 6 bases to trimming and J lost 6 bases; unmatched junction nucleotides: 17. In nucleotides, the CDR3 is TGTGCCAGCACCCTACCGGGGAGGCAGGGGGGTCATGGCTACACCTTC. Residues: CASTLPGRQGGHGYTF.

This clone has a handful of counts. CDR3 in amino acids: CASSLQGHTIYF. The CDR3, as DNA: TGTGCCAGCAGCTTACAGGGACACACCATATATTTT. The chain uses TRBV7-9 and TRBJ1-3; tentatively, D is TRBD1 (5 bases). The CDR3 extends over 12 amino acids. CDR1 and CDR2 from the germline V gene are SEHNR and FQNEAQ (reference sequence). The V end was cut by 2 bases, the J end by 8 bases, with 7 bases between. The entire variable domain, with the rest obtained from reference TRBV7-9 and TRBJ1-3, is as follows: DTGVSQNPRHKITKRGQNVTFRCDPISEHNRLYWYRQTLGQGPEFLTYFQNEAQLEKSRLLSDRFSAERPKGSFSTLEIQRTEQGDSAMYLCASSLQGHTIYFGEGSWLTVV.

V and J are TRBV7-2 and TRBJ2-7, with TRBD2 matching over 8 bases. The J segment lost 0 bases and the V segment lost 0 bases, leaving 4 bases of the junction unmatched. The CDR3 runs 16 residues. The germline CDR1 and CDR2 sequences are SGHTA and FQGNSA. The CDR3 sequence: CASSLAGSGSSYEQYF. The CDR3 region has the DNA TGTGCCAGCAGCTTAGCGGGCAGCGGGAGCTCCTACGAGCAGTACTTC.

The chain recombines TRBV5-1 with TRBJ2-5, with D unresolved. V dropped 4 bases and J dropped 3 bases, with 7 bases sitting between them. CDR1 and CDR2 from the germline V gene are SGHRS and YFSETQ. This CDR3 spans 12 amino acids. The CDR3 DNA follows: TGCGCCAGCAGCCTCACCGAAGAGACCCAGTACTTC. Amino acid sequence: CASSLTEETQYF.

The V gene is TRBV18, the J gene TRBJ1-2; D may be TRBD1 (6 bases). Trimming took off 6 bases at V and 7 bases at J, with 24 bases between the two ends. Germline V gene data show CDR1 as KGHSH and CDR2 as LQKENI. The CDR3 covers 16 residues. CDR3 residues: CASSPTSGEGPFGYTF. CDR3 coding DNA: TGTGCCAGCTCGCCAACCTCAGGGGAGGGTCCCTTTGGCTACACCTTC.

This clone was counted only a few times. The chain combines TRBV18 with TRBJ2-7, with a tentative D call TRBD1 (6 bases). Germline lookup yields CDR1 KGHSH and CDR2 LQKENI. V was pared by 8 bases and J by 1 base, with 12 bases between. This CDR3 is built from 13 residues. The CDR3, as DNA: TGTGCCAGCCGGCAGGGGAGTTCCTACGAGCAGTACTTC. It translates to CASRQGSSYEQYF.

The chain combines TRBV10-3 with TRBJ1-1; D may be TRBD1 (5 bases). Trimming removed 10 bases from V and 1 base from J, with 25 bases in between. Germline V gene sequence: CDR1 ENHRY, CDR2 SYGVKD. The CDR3 extends over 17 amino acids. Written as DNA, the CDR3 is TGTGCCACTATGTCCCCAGGGAGGAGTACGCAGAACACTGAAGCTTTCTTT. Protein sequence: CATMSPGRSTQNTEAFF.

The chain links TRBV27 to TRBJ2-7, with D tentatively TRBD2 (5 bases). The germline V and J ends were trimmed by 5 bases and 0 bases, with 11 bases remaining between them. CDR3 size: 14 residues. Germline CDR1 MNHEY, CDR2 SMNVEV (reference sequence). CDR3 nucleotide sequence: TGTGCCAGCAGTCAGCGGCGGAGCTCCTACGAGCAGTACTTC. Amino acids: CASSQRRSSYEQYF.

The V call is TRBV4-1, the J call TRBJ1-1; 8 bases fit TRBD1. The ends lost 3 bases at V and 7 bases at J; junction bases unmatched: 4. CDR3 length equals 13 residues. Germline CDR1 reads MGHRA; CDR2 reads YSYEKL. In DNA form, the CDR3 reads TGCGCCAGCAGCCAGACAGGGGATTATGAAGCTTTCTTT. This gives the protein CASSQTGDYEAFF.

This clone was seen only once. The chain links TRBV18 to TRBJ1-1; D remains unclear. The CDR3 has 16 amino acids. Trimming took 3 bases from V and 1 from J, leaving 15 bases between them. Germline CDR1 KGHSH, CDR2 LQKENI. CDR3 nucleotides: TGTGCCAGCTCACCGGTGAGCCTTGTTGGGAACACTGAAGCTTTCTTT. Translating gives CASSPVSLVGNTEAFF. Complete variable domain (other parts from reference TRBV18 and TRBJ1-1): NAGVMQNPRHLVRRRGQEARLRCSPMKGHSHVYWYRQLPEEGLKFMVYLQKENIIDESGMPKERFSAEFPKEGPSILRIQQVVRGDSAAYFCASSPVSLVGNTEAFFGQGTRLTVV.

This clone was observed a single time. The CDR3 nucleotides are TGTGCCAGCAGTGTGGGACAGGGGGTTGAAGCTTTCTTT. Encoded protein: CASSVGQGVEAFF. V and J are TRBV7-8 and TRBJ1-1; 11 bases match TRBD1. In germline, CDR1 is SGHVS, CDR2 FQNEAQ. V trimming: 6 bases; J trimming: 7 bases; junction bases outside the gene matches: 4. The CDR3 totals 13 residues.

CDR3 amino acids: CASSPETRTF. DNA for the CDR3: TGTGCCAGCAGCCCCGAGACCCGCACCTTC. The V gene is TRBV7-9, the J gene TRBJ1-2; D not certain. V lost 5 bases, J lost 13 bases, and 11 bases lay in between. Germline V gene data show CDR1 as SEHNR and CDR2 as FQNEAQ (reference sequence). The CDR3 loop spans 10 amino acids.

The chain combines TRBV10-3 with TRBJ1-5; 8 bases map to TRBD1. V dropped 5 bases and J dropped 7; count of bases not matched to a gene: 4. The CDR3 spans 13 residues. Per the germline V gene, CDR1 is ENHRY and CDR2 is SYGVKD. The CDR3: CAISQGAKQPQHF. CDR3 DNA: TGTGCCATCAGTCAGGGGGCTAAGCAGCCCCAGCATTTT.

This chain uses TRBV6-5 with TRBJ1-2; D perhaps matches TRBD1 (5 bases). This CDR3 has 14 residues. Germline V gene data show CDR1 as MNHEY and CDR2 as SVGAGI. V gave up 2 bases and J gave up 3 bases, with 10 bases separating them. The CDR3 spells CASSYTRRDYGYTF. CDR3 sequence (DNA): TGTGCCAGCAGTTACACCCGCAGGGACTATGGCTACACCTTC.